The count of the clone carrying this T cell receptor (beta chain) is one. The data were taken from a study of blood T cell repertoires in COVID-19. Across the study: Whether acute or convalescent, the COVID-19 samples came from the United States, Italy and Spain.

This CDR3 region has 14 residues. Germline V gives CDR1 ENHRY, CDR2 SYGVKD. Trimming took off 5 bases at V and 4 bases at J, with 14 bases between the two ends. Participants were aged roughly 18 to 89 years from around 26 US areas. Cohort 3 donors were reported recovered after two negative PCRs, clearance, or symptom resolution. Using immunoSEQ multiplex PCR, the repertoire was profiled, and TCRdb retains in-frame clones only, with some absent. Of 150,000 to 180,000 clones detected, around 84% appear once; the ten largest clones hold 7.3%. The chain has TRBV10-3 and TRBJ1-2; D gene uncertain. Material for sequencing was PBMCs or T cells enriched from blood (not recorded which). This clonotype was sampled from a man between 50 and 59 years old who had recovered from COVID-19. CDR3 in amino acids: CAISKDGSFYGYTF. In nucleotides, the CDR3 is TGTGCCATCAGTAAGGACGGGAGCTTCTATGGCTACACCTTC.